Listed below are T cell receptor beta chains from one sample, sequenced in a study of Graves' ophthalmopathy and Graves' hyperthyroidism. TCRdb reprocessed the multiplex PCR reads with MiXCR, giving one entry per CDR3 protein. The sample includes about 620,000 distinct CDR3 sequences, approximately 21% seen only once; the top ten take approximately 7%. The material sequenced was peripheral blood. These receptors all come from a young woman with stable Graves' hyperthyroidism. Some clones in this sample may be carry-over from other donors' samples. CDR3s include the opening cysteine and the closing phenylalanine or tryptophan. D genes are given only for firm matches. For some rows the clone size is stated as once, few or many, or as a class when expanded; others skip it.

v_call: TRBV6-1
d_call: .
j_call: TRBJ2-2
clone_size: many
cdr3_nt: TGTGCCAGCAGTGCCGGTGGGCACTATGCGAACACCGGGGAGCTGTTTTTT
cdr3_aa: CASSAGGHYANTGELFF

v_call: TRBV28
d_call: .
j_call: TRBJ1-1
clone_size: .
cdr3_nt: TGTGCCAGCAGTTATCAGGGGAGGGCCACTGAAGCTTTCTTT
cdr3_aa: CASSYQGRATEAFF

v_call: TRBV5-1
d_call: TRBD1
j_call: TRBJ1-2
clone_size: many
cdr3_nt: TGTGCCAGCAGCTTGGACAGGGACGGCTACACCTTC
cdr3_aa: CASSLDRDGYTF

v_call: TRBV29-1
d_call: .
j_call: TRBJ2-2
clone_size: .
cdr3_nt: TGCAGCGTTGAACTGGGAAACAAGAACACCGGGGAGCTGTTTTTT
cdr3_aa: CSVELGNKNTGELFF

v_call: TRBV6-1
d_call: .
j_call: TRBJ1-1
clone_size: few
cdr3_nt: TGTGCCAGCATCTCAGAAGGAAGCACTGAAGCTTTCTTT
cdr3_aa: CASISEGSTEAFF

v_call: TRBV5-1
d_call: TRBD1
j_call: TRBJ2-3
clone_size: few
cdr3_nt: TGCGCCAGCAGCCCAGGACAGGGTAGTACAGATACGCAGTATTTT
cdr3_aa: CASSPGQGSTDTQYF

v_call: TRBV19
d_call: TRBD1
j_call: TRBJ2-5
clone_size: few
cdr3_nt: TGTGCCAGTAGTGCTCCGGGGACAGGTGTGCAAGAGACCCAGTACTTC
cdr3_aa: CASSAPGTGVQETQYF

v_call: TRBV18
d_call: TRBD1
j_call: TRBJ1-1
clone_size: .
cdr3_nt: TGTGCCAGCTCACCCAGACAGGGCGGAGTGAACACTGAAGCTTTCTTT
cdr3_aa: CASSPRQGGVNTEAFF

v_call: TRBV6-1
d_call: .
j_call: TRBJ2-7
clone_size: once
cdr3_nt: TGTGCCAGCAGTGATAATGAGGCAGTTTACGAGCAGTACTTC
cdr3_aa: CASSDNEAVYEQYF

v_call: TRBV14
d_call: .
j_call: TRBJ2-7
clone_size: many
cdr3_nt: TGTGCCAGCAGCCGTGGACAGAACCCCTACGAGCAGTACTTC
cdr3_aa: CASSRGQNPYEQYF

v_call: TRBV20-1
d_call: .
j_call: TRBJ1-2
clone_size: many
cdr3_nt: TGCAGTGCCAATGACGGTTATGGCTACACCTTC
cdr3_aa: CSANDGYGYTF

v_call: TRBV13
d_call: TRBD1
j_call: TRBJ2-5
clone_size: many
cdr3_nt: TGTGCCAGCAGCCGCGAGTCCGGGACAGCGAAAGAGACCCAGTACTTC
cdr3_aa: CASSRESGTAKETQYF

v_call: TRBV27
d_call: .
j_call: TRBJ1-1
clone_size: many
cdr3_nt: TGTGCCAGCAGTCTTTATCTAGGCCATCCAACGATGAACACTGAAGCTTTCTTT
cdr3_aa: CASSLYLGHPTMNTEAFF

v_call: TRBV10-3
d_call: .
j_call: TRBJ1-5
clone_size: many
cdr3_nt: TGTGCCATCAGGGATAGCAATCAGCCCCAGCATTTT
cdr3_aa: CAIRDSNQPQHF

v_call: TRBV30
d_call: TRBD1
j_call: TRBJ2-7
clone_size: many
cdr3_nt: TGTGCCTGGAGTCGGACAGGATCTTATCCTTACGAGCAGTACTTC
cdr3_aa: CAWSRTGSYPYEQYF

v_call: TRBV27
d_call: TRBD1
j_call: TRBJ1-1
clone_size: .
cdr3_nt: TGTGCCAGCAGCTCCCTGGGACAGGGGCAGAACACTGAAGCTTTCTTT
cdr3_aa: CASSSLGQGQNTEAFF

v_call: TRBV20-1
d_call: TRBD1
j_call: TRBJ1-6
clone_size: .
cdr3_nt: TGCAGTGCTAGTCCTAGGACAGGGGGTTCCTATAATTCACCCCTCCACTTT
cdr3_aa: CSASPRTGGSYNSPLHF

v_call: TRBV11-2
d_call: .
j_call: TRBJ1-1
clone_size: .
cdr3_nt: TGTGCCAGCAGCCAGGGGCGGGGACGAGGAAACACTGAAGCTTTCTTT
cdr3_aa: CASSQGRGRGNTEAFF

v_call: TRBV6-5
d_call: .
j_call: TRBJ1-6
clone_size: once
cdr3_nt: TGTGCCAGCAGTTACTCATCATTTTCACCCCTCCACTTT
cdr3_aa: CASSYSSFSPLHF

v_call: TRBV20-1
d_call: TRBD2
j_call: TRBJ2-5
clone_size: many
cdr3_nt: TGCAGTTTGACTAGCGCCTGGGGGCGGGAGACCCAGTACTTC
cdr3_aa: CSLTSAWGRETQYF

v_call: TRBV24-1
d_call: TRBD1
j_call: TRBJ2-5
clone_size: few
cdr3_nt: TGTGCCAGCAGTTACTCGCCGGGACAGGGACCCGCATGGGAGACCCAGTACTTC
cdr3_aa: CASSYSPGQGPAWETQYF

v_call: TRBV12-3/TRBV12-4
d_call: .
j_call: TRBJ1-1
clone_size: few
cdr3_nt: TGTGCTAGCAGTTTAGACAGTCTAAGGGACACTGAAGCTTTCTTT
cdr3_aa: CASSLDSLRDTEAFF

v_call: TRBV12-3/TRBV12-4
d_call: .
j_call: TRBJ2-2
clone_size: many
cdr3_nt: TGTGCCAGCAACCTTGGGGGCACCGGGGAGCTGTTTTTT
cdr3_aa: CASNLGGTGELFF

v_call: TRBV15
d_call: TRBD2
j_call: TRBJ2-7
clone_size: many
cdr3_nt: TGTGCCACCAGCAGAGATGCGGGAGCCTCCTACGAGCAGTACTTC
cdr3_aa: CATSRDAGASYEQYF

v_call: TRBV6-5
d_call: .
j_call: TRBJ1-2
clone_size: few
cdr3_nt: TGTGCCAGCAGTTACCAAACAGGGTCCGATGGCTACACCTTC
cdr3_aa: CASSYQTGSDGYTF

v_call: TRBV6-5
d_call: .
j_call: TRBJ2-7
clone_size: many
cdr3_nt: TGTGCCAGCAGTTACTCGAATAGGGTGAAAGGCTCCTACGAGCAGTACTTC
cdr3_aa: CASSYSNRVKGSYEQYF

v_call: TRBV19
d_call: TRBD1
j_call: TRBJ2-7
clone_size: many
cdr3_nt: TGTGCCACGAGACAGGGGGCCTCCTACGAGCAGTACTTC
cdr3_aa: CATRQGASYEQYF

v_call: TRBV27
d_call: .
j_call: TRBJ2-7
clone_size: few
cdr3_nt: TGTGCCAGCAGGGACTATCTCACCTACGAGCAGTACTTC
cdr3_aa: CASRDYLTYEQYF

v_call: TRBV15
d_call: .
j_call: TRBJ1-3
clone_size: many
cdr3_nt: TGTGCCACCAGCAGGACAGGCTCTGGAAACACCATATATTTT
cdr3_aa: CATSRTGSGNTIYF

v_call: TRBV19
d_call: .
j_call: TRBJ1-2
clone_size: many
cdr3_nt: TGTGCCACCGACAATCCGGACAGATCTAACTATGGCTACACCTTC
cdr3_aa: CATDNPDRSNYGYTF

v_call: TRBV7-8
d_call: .
j_call: TRBJ1-5
clone_size: many
cdr3_nt: TGTGCCAGCAGCTTAGCAAGGGTAGGGAATCAGCCCCAGCATTTT
cdr3_aa: CASSLARVGNQPQHF

v_call: TRBV5-1
d_call: .
j_call: TRBJ1-6
clone_size: .
cdr3_nt: TGCGCCAGCAGCTTGGGACTCTCCTGGCCCCTCCACTTT
cdr3_aa: CASSLGLSWPLHF

v_call: TRBV30
d_call: .
j_call: TRBJ1-5
clone_size: many
cdr3_nt: TGTGCCTGGAGTCTAAGGCAGGGGTTCAATCAGCCCCAGCATTTT
cdr3_aa: CAWSLRQGFNQPQHF

v_call: TRBV19
d_call: TRBD1
j_call: TRBJ1-5
clone_size: few
cdr3_nt: TGTGCCAGTAGATCTGCGACAGGGGTTGTAGATGTTCAGCCCCAGCATTTT
cdr3_aa: CASRSATGVVDVQPQHF

v_call: TRBV3-1
d_call: TRBD1
j_call: TRBJ1-1
clone_size: .
cdr3_nt: TGTGCCAGCAGCCCCATGGACAGGGCTGTTGAAGCTTTCTTT
cdr3_aa: CASSPMDRAVEAFF

v_call: TRBV11-2
d_call: .
j_call: TRBJ2-7
clone_size: many
cdr3_nt: TGTGCCAGCAGCCCCAGACGGGACTACGAGCAGTACTTC
cdr3_aa: CASSPRRDYEQYF

v_call: TRBV19
d_call: .
j_call: TRBJ1-6
clone_size: many
cdr3_nt: TGTGCCAGTCCGTGGGATTCACCCCTCCACTTT
cdr3_aa: CASPWDSPLHF

v_call: TRBV6-1
d_call: TRBD1
j_call: TRBJ1-6
clone_size: many
cdr3_nt: TGTGCCAGCAGCCTCTTGACAGGGTCGGCTAATTCACCCCTCCACTTT
cdr3_aa: CASSLLTGSANSPLHF

v_call: TRBV7-6
d_call: TRBD1
j_call: TRBJ1-2
clone_size: many
cdr3_nt: TGTGCCAGCAGCTTACAGGGGGCGCAGAACTATGGCTACACCTTC
cdr3_aa: CASSLQGAQNYGYTF

v_call: TRBV3-1
d_call: .
j_call: TRBJ1-1
clone_size: many
cdr3_nt: TGTGCCAGCAGCCAATGGGGAAAGAACACTGAAGCTTTCTTT
cdr3_aa: CASSQWGKNTEAFF

v_call: TRBV6-2/TRBV6-3
d_call: .
j_call: TRBJ2-7
clone_size: many
cdr3_nt: TGTGCCAGCAGCCTCTTTGCGACAATTACCTACGAGCAGTACTTC
cdr3_aa: CASSLFATITYEQYF

v_call: TRBV28
d_call: .
j_call: TRBJ2-6
clone_size: many
cdr3_nt: TGTGCCAGCAGTTTATTCCAGGGACCAATGACTTTC
cdr3_aa: CASSLFQGPMTF

v_call: TRBV6-2/TRBV6-3
d_call: .
j_call: TRBJ1-5
clone_size: many
cdr3_nt: TGTGCCAGCAGCCAGCTGGCAGGTAGCAATCAGCCCCAGCATTTT
cdr3_aa: CASSQLAGSNQPQHF

v_call: TRBV30
d_call: TRBD1
j_call: TRBJ1-5
clone_size: .
cdr3_nt: TGTGCCTGGAGTGCCCCAGGGGGCGGTCAGCCCCAGCATTTT
cdr3_aa: CAWSAPGGGQPQHF

v_call: TRBV12-3/TRBV12-4
d_call: .
j_call: TRBJ1-5
clone_size: .
cdr3_nt: TGTGCCAGCAGAAACAGGGACGATCAGCCCCAGCATTTT
cdr3_aa: CASRNRDDQPQHF

v_call: TRBV12-3/TRBV12-4
d_call: TRBD1
j_call: TRBJ1-1
clone_size: many
cdr3_nt: TGTGCCAGCAGTCTATCTCACAGGGGGGGGGGCGACACTGAAGCTTTCTTT
cdr3_aa: CASSLSHRGGGDTEAFF

v_call: TRBV20-1
d_call: .
j_call: TRBJ2-2
clone_size: .
cdr3_nt: TGCAGTGCTAGTCCCTCCGGGGTCTTCGGGGAGCTGTTTTTT
cdr3_aa: CSASPSGVFGELFF

v_call: TRBV30
d_call: .
j_call: TRBJ1-5
clone_size: few
cdr3_nt: TGTGCCTGGACTCGGGGGCCTAGCAATCAGCCCCAGCATTTT
cdr3_aa: CAWTRGPSNQPQHF

v_call: TRBV27
d_call: .
j_call: TRBJ1-5
clone_size: .
cdr3_nt: TGTGCCAGCAGTTTGCCAGGGGATGGGCAGCCCCAGCATTTT
cdr3_aa: CASSLPGDGQPQHF

v_call: TRBV19
d_call: .
j_call: TRBJ1-5
clone_size: many
cdr3_nt: TGTGCCAGTAGTATGTTTATGACCCAGCATTTT
cdr3_aa: CASSMFMTQHF

v_call: TRBV29-1
d_call: .
j_call: TRBJ1-1
clone_size: once
cdr3_nt: TGCAGCGTGTCCGAGGGGTGGGAGAACACTGAAGCTTTCTTT
cdr3_aa: CSVSEGWENTEAFF

v_call: TRBV6-2/TRBV6-3
d_call: .
j_call: TRBJ1-5
clone_size: many
cdr3_nt: TGTGCCAGCAGAAGACAGAATCAGCCCCAGCATTTT
cdr3_aa: CASRRQNQPQHF

v_call: TRBV29-1
d_call: TRBD1
j_call: TRBJ1-2
clone_size: many
cdr3_nt: TGCAGCGTTTGGGGGGACAGGGGTGCAGTTAACTATGGCTACACCTTC
cdr3_aa: CSVWGDRGAVNYGYTF

v_call: TRBV11-2
d_call: .
j_call: TRBJ2-7
clone_size: .
cdr3_nt: TGTGTCAGCAGCTCCCCCGGGACGGTAAACTCCTACGAGCAGTACTTC
cdr3_aa: CVSSSPGTVNSYEQYF

v_call: TRBV2
d_call: .
j_call: TRBJ1-5
clone_size: many
cdr3_nt: TGTGCCAGCTTGGAGGGTCGTAGCAATCAGCCCCAGCATTTT
cdr3_aa: CASLEGRSNQPQHF